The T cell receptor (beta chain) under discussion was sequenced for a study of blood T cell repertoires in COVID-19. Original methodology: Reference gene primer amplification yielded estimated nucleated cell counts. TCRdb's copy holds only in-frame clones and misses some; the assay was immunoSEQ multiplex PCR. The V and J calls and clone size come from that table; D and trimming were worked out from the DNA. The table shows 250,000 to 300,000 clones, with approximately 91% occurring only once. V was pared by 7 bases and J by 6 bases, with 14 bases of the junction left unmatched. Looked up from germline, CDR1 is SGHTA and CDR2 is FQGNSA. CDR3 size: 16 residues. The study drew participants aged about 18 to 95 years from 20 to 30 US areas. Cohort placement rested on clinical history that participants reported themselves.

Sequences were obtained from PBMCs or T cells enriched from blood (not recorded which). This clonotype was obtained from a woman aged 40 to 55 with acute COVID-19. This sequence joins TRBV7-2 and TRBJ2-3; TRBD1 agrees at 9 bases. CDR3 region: CASNLLPGQGADTQYF. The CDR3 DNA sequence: TGTGCCAGCAACCTCCTCCCGGGACAGGGAGCTGATACGCAGTATTTT.